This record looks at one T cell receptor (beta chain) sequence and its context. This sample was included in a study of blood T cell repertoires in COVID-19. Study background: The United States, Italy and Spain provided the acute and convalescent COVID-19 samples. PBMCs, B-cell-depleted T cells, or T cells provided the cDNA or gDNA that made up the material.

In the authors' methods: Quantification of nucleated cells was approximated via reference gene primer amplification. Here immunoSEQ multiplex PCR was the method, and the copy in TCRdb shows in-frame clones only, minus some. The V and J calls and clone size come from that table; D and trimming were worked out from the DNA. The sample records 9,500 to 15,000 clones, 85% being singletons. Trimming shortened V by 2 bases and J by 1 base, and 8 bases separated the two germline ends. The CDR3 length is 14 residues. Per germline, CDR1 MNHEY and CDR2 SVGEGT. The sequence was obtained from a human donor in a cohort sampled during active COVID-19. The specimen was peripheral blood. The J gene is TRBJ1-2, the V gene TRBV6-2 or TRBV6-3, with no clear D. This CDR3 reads CASSYEANNYGYTF. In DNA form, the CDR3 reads TGTGCCAGCAGTTACGAGGCTAATAACTATGGCTACACCTTC.